A single sample gave rise to the 23 T cell receptor beta chains below, sequenced in a study of cytomegalovirus exposure and HLA in healthy donors. Primers included in the PCR were 60 Vbeta and 13 Jbeta primers. Sequenced by immunoSEQ multiplex PCR; TCRdb stores in-frame clones only, minus some. Seen here are tens of thousands of clones, approximately 82% observed once, and the top ten hold around 2%. Sequencing was done on a sample of PBMCs. The receptors were gathered from a man aged 40-49 years in good health and CMV-seronegative.

The rearrangement joins TRBV10-2 to TRBJ2-7; 10 bases are a match to TRBD2. The CDR3 length is 15 residues. V lost 6 bases, J lost 3 bases, and 8 bases stayed unmatched. Germline CDR1 is WSHSY and CDR2 is SAAADI. The CDR3 DNA reads as TGCGCCAGCAGCGCGCCTAGCGGGAGTTTCTACGAGCAGTACTTC. It translates to CASSAPSGSFYEQYF.

The chain carries TRBV25-1 and TRBJ1-2, with 7 bases lining up with TRBD1. The V gene's germline CDR1 is MGHDK and CDR2 SYGVNS. The trim removed 4 bases at V and 7 bases at J, leaving 18 bases unmatched. The CDR3 has 17 amino acids. The CDR3 is CASSVRQGVTSAGGYTF. In DNA, the CDR3 is TGTGCCAGCAGTGTTCGACAGGGTGTTACTTCTGCTGGTGGCTACACCTTC.

The DNA for the CDR3 is TGTGCCACCAGCAGCCCCGCAGGGGCTCAACTAAACTATGGCTACACCTTC. This gives the protein CATSSPAGAQLNYGYTF. The V gene is TRBV15, the J gene TRBJ1-2; TRBD1 might be the D (6 bases). The CDR3 spans 17 residues. Germline values: CDR1 LNHNV, CDR2 YYDKDF (reference sequence). With 3 bases removed from V and 2 bases from J, the gap between germline ends came to 19 bases.

This clone has a handful of counts. The genes are TRBV4-1 and TRBJ1-5, with D unclear. From germline, CDR1 is MGHRA and CDR2 YSYEKL. The V end lost 4 bases, the J end lost 5 bases, and 9 bases lay between the germline ends. The CDR3 consists of 13 residues. CDR3 region: CASSPITDQPQHF. The CDR3 DNA follows: TGCGCCAGCAGCCCAATAACGGATCAGCCCCAGCATTTT.

This rearrangement joins TRBV6-5 to TRBJ2-7, with D possibly being TRBD1 (6 bases). Germline lookup yields CDR1 MNHEY and CDR2 SVGAGI. Between the trimmed V and J ends, which lost 6 bases and 0 bases, there was a span of 12 bases. This CDR3 comprises 14 residues. CDR3 sequence reads: CASRSGVVSYEQYF. The CDR3 nucleotides are TGTGCCAGCAGGTCAGGGGTCGTCTCCTACGAGCAGTACTTC.

This sequence joins TRBV5-8 and TRBJ1-5; D may be TRBD1 (5 bases). Per the germline V gene, CDR1 is SGHTS and CDR2 is YDEGEE. The length of the CDR3 is 15 residues. The V end was cut by 4 bases, the J end by 0 bases, with 11 bases between. CDR3 nucleotide sequence: TGTGCCAGCAGCCCGGACGGACATAGCAATCAGCCCCAGCATTTT. Protein product: CASSPDGHSNQPQHF.

This chain joins TRBV28 and TRBJ1-2, with a tentative D call TRBD1 (5 bases). Trimming pared 7 bases from V and 6 bases from J, leaving 15 bases between. The CDR3 is 13 amino acids. CDR1 is MDHEN and CDR2 is SYDVKM in the germline V gene. The CDR3 DNA is TGTGCCAGCATCGACTACGGGGGGGATGGCTACACCTTC. Its protein product is CASIDYGGDGYTF.

The CDR3 spells CASSPPTVDGYTF. In DNA form, the CDR3 reads TGTGCCAGCTCACCGCCGACAGTAGATGGCTACACCTTC. V gene TRBV18 combines with J gene TRBJ1-2; D perhaps matches TRBD1 (5 bases). CDR3 size: 13 residues. Trimming pared 3 bases from V and 6 bases from J, leaving 11 bases between. CDR1 is KGHSH, CDR2 LQKENI, per germline.

The V gene is TRBV27, the J gene TRBJ2-1; D may be TRBD1 (5 bases). V was trimmed by 3 bases and J by 0 bases, leaving 12 bases between them. The CDR3 sequence is 16 residues long. Per germline, CDR1 MNHEY and CDR2 SMNVEV (reference sequence). Written as DNA, the CDR3 is TGTGCCAGCAGTTTTAGGGGATCTAGCTCCTACAATGAGCAGTTCTTC. Translated, it gives CASSFRGSSSYNEQFF.

This clone was seen a few times. This rearrangement joins TRBV29-1 to TRBJ2-2, with D possibly matching TRBD2 (5 bases). Germline loops: CDR1 SQVTM, CDR2 ANQGSEA. Trimming took 4 bases from V and 3 from J, leaving 9 bases between them. The CDR3 loop spans 13 amino acids. In DNA form, the CDR3 reads TGCAGCGTTGTGGAGAGGGACACCGGGGAGCTGTTTTTT. This gives the protein CSVVERDTGELFF.

The V call is TRBV11-3, the J call TRBJ1-6; 8 nucleotides line up with TRBD1. V shed 5 bases and J 4 bases; nucleotides not matched to a gene: 13. The germline V gene encodes CDR1 SGHNT and CDR2 YENEEA. The CDR3 covers 18 residues. CDR3 amino acids: CASSPEGQGALYNSPLHF. Here the CDR3 DNA reads TGTGCCAGCAGCCCAGAGGGGCAGGGGGCTCTTTATAATTCACCCCTCCACTTT. Using reference TRBV11-3 and TRBJ1-6 for the parts outside the CDR3, the full variable domain is EAGVVQSPRYKIIEKKQPVAFWCNPISGHNTLYWYLQNLGQGPELLIRYENEEAVDDSQLPKDRFSAERLKGVDSTLKIQPAELGDSAVYLCASSPEGQGALYNSPLHFGNGTRLTVT.

This sequence joins TRBV5-1 and TRBJ1-4; 9 bases map to TRBD1. The CDR3 is 14 residues long. CDR1 and CDR2 (germline): SGHRS, YFSETQ. V trimming: 2 bases; J trimming: 8 bases; junction bases outside the gene matches: 4. This chain's CDR3 is CASSLGTGNEKLFF. DNA for the CDR3: TGCGCCAGCAGCTTAGGGACAGGGAACGAAAAACTGTTTTTT.

The V gene is TRBV5-1, the J gene TRBJ1-2, with 7 bases identical to TRBD1. The trim removed 2 bases at V and 0 bases at J, leaving 4 bases unmatched. CDR3 size: 15 residues. The germline CDR1 and CDR2 sequences are SGHRS and YFSETQ. DNA for the CDR3: TGCGCCAGCAGCTTAGACAGGGCCACTAACTATGGCTACACCTTC. Translated, it gives CASSLDRATNYGYTF. The whole variable domain, filled in from reference TRBV5-1 and TRBJ1-2, reads KAGVTQTPRYLIKTRGQQVTLSCSPISGHRSVSWYQQTPGQGLQFLFEYFSETQRNKGNFPGRFSGRQFSNSRSEMNVSTLELGDSALYLCASSLDRATNYGYTFGSGTRLTVV.

The chain uses TRBV30 and TRBJ2-7, with D unclear. Deletions cut 4 bases from V and 0 bases from J, with 16 bases between. Germline V gene data show CDR1 as GTSNPN and CDR2 as SVGIG (reference sequence). The CDR3 runs to 15 residues. This CDR3 reads CAWKMRHLASYEQYF. DNA of the CDR3: TGTGCCTGGAAGATGAGACACTTGGCCTCCTACGAGCAGTACTTC.

The rearrangement uses TRBV7-2 and TRBJ1-4, with TRBD1 matching over 8 bases. The CDR3 covers 14 residues. Germline lookup yields CDR1 SGHTA and CDR2 FQGNSA. Unmatched junction bases numbered 7, after V lost 5 bases and J lost 8 bases. Written as DNA, the CDR3 is TGTGCCAGCAGCCCGAGGACAGGGTTAGAAAAACTGTTTTTT. Protein sequence: CASSPRTGLEKLFF.

This clone came up a few times. This CDR3 reads CASSGDPSGADTQYF. DNA for the CDR3: TGTGCCAGCAGTGGGGACCCTAGCGGGGCAGATACGCAGTATTTT. The chain employs TRBV6-4 and TRBJ2-3, with 9 bases lining up with TRBD2. Losses at the gene ends were 4 bases for V and 4 bases for J; bases not matched to a gene: 6. The CDR3 runs to 15 residues. From germline, CDR1 is MRHNA and CDR2 SNTAGT.

The chain has TRBV27 and TRBJ1-2; 7 bases match TRBD1. The CDR3 runs to 14 residues. Trimming at V came to 7 bases and at J to 4 bases, leaving 9 bases not matched to a gene. The germline CDR1 and CDR2 sequences are MNHEY and SMNVEV (reference sequence). The CDR3 reads CASNPTGSPYGYTF. CDR3 DNA: TGTGCCAGCAACCCGACAGGGTCCCCCTATGGCTACACCTTC.

This chain joins TRBV6-5 and TRBJ2-7; 7 bases align to TRBD1. This CDR3 is 14 amino acids long. Germline V gene sequence: CDR1 MNHEY, CDR2 SVGAGI. The junction had 11 bases not matched to a gene; V was cut back by 8 bases and J by 4 bases. The chain's CDR3 is CASQPDREGYEQYF. DNA for the CDR3: TGTGCCAGCCAGCCTGACAGGGAAGGATACGAGCAGTACTTC.

This chain joins TRBV19 and TRBJ1-1, with 7 bases aligning to TRBD1. Germline-derived CDR1 and CDR2 are LNHDA and SQIVND (reference sequence). With 3 bases clipped from V and 5 bases from J, the junction kept 6 bases outside the gene matches. CDR3 size: 14 residues. DNA of the CDR3: TGTGCCAGTAGTATCGCCCAGGGGGGTACTGAAGCTTTCTTT. Encoded protein: CASSIAQGGTEAFF. Variable domain in full (rest from reference TRBV19 and TRBJ1-1): DGGITQSPKYLFRKEGQNVTLSCEQNLNHDAMYWYRQDPGQGLRLIYYSQIVNDFQKGDIAEGYSVSREKKESFPLTVTSAQKNPTAFYLCASSIAQGGTEAFFGQGTRLTVV.

In its sample, this clone was seen once. V usage is TRBV7-2 and J usage is TRBJ1-5, with TRBD1 matching over 8 bases. The V gene end was trimmed by 5 bases and the J gene end by 0 bases; junction bases not matched to a gene: 9. Germline assignment: CDR1 SGHTA and CDR2 FQGNSA. The CDR3 runs to 17 residues. CDR3 coding DNA: TGTGCCAGCAGCACCTGGGACAGGTCTTATAGCAATCAGCCCCAGCATTTT. Protein product: CASSTWDRSYSNQPQHF.

The rearrangement joins TRBV4-2 to TRBJ2-1; D is ambiguous. The CDR3 consists of 16 residues. The V end was cut by 0 bases, the J end by 6 bases, with 15 bases between. CDR1 and CDR2 from the germline V gene are LGHNA and YNFKEQ. The CDR3 nucleotides read TGTGCCAGCAGCCAAGATCGTTCGACGGGTAGCAATGAGCAGTTCTTC. This sequence encodes CASSQDRSTGSNEQFF.

A few counts support this clone. The chain carries TRBV6-1 and TRBJ1-2; weak D call: TRBD1 (6 bases). Germline loops: CDR1 MNHNS, CDR2 SASEGT. This CDR3 comprises 12 residues. The V gene lost 4 bases and the J gene lost 3 bases, with 6 bases spanning the gap. CDR3 coding DNA: TGTGCCAGCAGTGCAGGGGACTATGGCTACACCTTC. This encodes CASSAGDYGYTF.

The chain joins TRBV15 to TRBJ1-2; a weak D match, TRBD1 (6 bases). Trimming left V 5 bases short and J 2 bases short, with 9 bases between. Germline V lookup: CDR1 LNHNV, CDR2 YYDKDF (reference sequence). This CDR3 is 13 amino acids long. The CDR3 sequence is CATSGGVNYGYTF. The CDR3 nucleotides are TGTGCCACCAGCGGGGGCGTCAACTATGGCTACACCTTC.